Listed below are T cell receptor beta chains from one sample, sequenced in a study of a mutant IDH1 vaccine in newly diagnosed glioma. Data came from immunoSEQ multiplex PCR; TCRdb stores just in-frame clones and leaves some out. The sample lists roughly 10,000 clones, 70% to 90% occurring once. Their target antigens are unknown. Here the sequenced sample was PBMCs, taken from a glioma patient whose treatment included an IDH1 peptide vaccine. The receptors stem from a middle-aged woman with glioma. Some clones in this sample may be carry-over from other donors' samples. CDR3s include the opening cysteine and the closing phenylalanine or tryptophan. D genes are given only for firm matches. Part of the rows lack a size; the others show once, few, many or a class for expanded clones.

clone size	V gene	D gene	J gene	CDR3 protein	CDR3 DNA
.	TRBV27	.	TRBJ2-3	CASSETSTDTQYF	TGTGCCAGCAGTGAAACTAGCACAGATACGCAGTATTTT
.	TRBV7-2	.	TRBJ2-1	CASGRKGYNEQFF	TGTGCCAGCGGCCGGAAAGGCTACAATGAGCAGTTCTTC
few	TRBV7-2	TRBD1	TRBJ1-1	CASSPGGATEAFF	TGTGCCAGCAGCCCAGGGGGGGCCACTGAAGCTTTCTTT
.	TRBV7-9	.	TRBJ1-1	CASSLTLGQNTEAFF	TGTGCCAGCAGCTTAACTCTGGGACAGAACACTGAAGCTTTCTTT
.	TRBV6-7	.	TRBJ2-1	CASSADPADYNEQFF	TGTGCCAGCAGTGCGGACCCCGCCGACTACAATGAGCAGTTCTTC
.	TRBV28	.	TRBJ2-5	CASSRRPQETQYF	TGTGCCAGCAGTCGCCGCCCCCAGGAGACCCAGTACTTC
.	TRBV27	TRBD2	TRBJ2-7	CASSLTGTISYEQYF	TGTGCCAGCAGTCTAACCGGGACTATCTCCTACGAGCAGTACTTC
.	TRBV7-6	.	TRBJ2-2	CASKEVPNTGELFF	TGTGCCTCAAAGGAGGTGCCGAACACCGGGGAGCTGTTTTTT
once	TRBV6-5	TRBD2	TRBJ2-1	CASSYGLANEQFF	TGTGCCAGCAGTTACGGACTAGCCAATGAGCAGTTCTTC
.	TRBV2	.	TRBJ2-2	CASSGGQSTGELFF	TGTGCCAGCAGTGGAGGACAGAGCACCGGGGAGCTGTTTTTT
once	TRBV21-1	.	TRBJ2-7	CAAARKKGRKYF	TGTGCCGCTGCGAGAAAAAAGGGAAGAAAGTACTTC
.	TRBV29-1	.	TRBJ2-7	CSVWSVEQYF	TGCAGCGTTTGGAGCGTCGAGCAGTACTTC
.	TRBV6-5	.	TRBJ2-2	CASSRNRNTGELFF	TGTGCCAGCAGTCGGAACAGGAACACCGGGGAGCTGTTTTTT
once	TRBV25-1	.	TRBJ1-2	CASSESSGVFRGYTF	TGTGCCAGCAGTGAATCCTCAGGGGTTTTTCGTGGCTACACCTTC
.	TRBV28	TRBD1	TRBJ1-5	CASRGIDRGKQPQHF	TGTGCCAGCAGGGGGATTGACAGGGGAAAACAGCCCCAGCATTTT
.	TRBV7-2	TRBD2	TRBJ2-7	CASSFYPAAGYEQYF	TGTGCCAGCAGCTTTTATCCGGCAGCGGGGTACGAGCAGTACTTC
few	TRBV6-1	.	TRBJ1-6	CASSEGGTANSPLHF	TGTGCCAGCAGTGAAGGGGGGACGGCTAATTCACCCCTCCACTTT
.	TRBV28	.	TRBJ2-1	CASSLPRRRPEQFF	TGTGCCAGCAGTTTACCCCGAAGGAGGCCTGAGCAGTTCTTC
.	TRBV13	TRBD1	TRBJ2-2	CASSSGDRDTGELFF	TGTGCCAGCAGCTCGGGGGACAGGGACACCGGGGAGCTGTTTTTT
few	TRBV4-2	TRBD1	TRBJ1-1	CASSNIQGRNTEAFF	TGTGCCAGCAGCAACATACAGGGGCGGAACACTGAAGCTTTCTTT
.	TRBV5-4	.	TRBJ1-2	CASSGDGLYGYTF	TGTGCCAGCAGCGGGGACGGTCTATATGGCTACACCTTC
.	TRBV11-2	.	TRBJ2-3	CASSSLGSTDTQYF	TGTGCCAGCAGCTCCCTAGGCAGCACAGATACGCAGTATTTT
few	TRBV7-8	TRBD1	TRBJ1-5	CASSSLGQGRRPQHF	TGTGCCAGCAGCTCATTAGGACAGGGGAGGCGGCCCCAGCATTTT
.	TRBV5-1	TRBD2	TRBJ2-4	CASSVGTSGGARAKNIQYF	TGCGCCAGCAGCGTCGGGACTAGCGGGGGGGCGAGAGCCAAAAACATTCAGTACTTC
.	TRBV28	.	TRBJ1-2	CASSTGTASGGYTF	TGTGCCAGCAGTACCGGGACGGCGAGCGGAGGCTACACCTTC
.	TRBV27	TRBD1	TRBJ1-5	CASKRGQGAGQPQHF	TGTGCCAGCAAAAGAGGACAGGGGGCAGGTCAGCCCCAGCATTTT
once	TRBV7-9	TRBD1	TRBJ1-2	CASSRATGGGVPHYGYTF	TGTGCCAGCAGCCGAGCCACAGGGGGGGGAGTTCCCCATTATGGCTACACCTTC
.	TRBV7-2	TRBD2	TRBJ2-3	CASSSGLAGSTDTQYF	TGTGCCAGCAGCTCGGGACTAGCGGGGAGCACAGATACGCAGTATTTT
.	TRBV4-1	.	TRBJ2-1	CASSQEDYVDNEQFF	TGCGCCAGCAGCCAGGAGGACTACGTCGACAATGAGCAGTTCTTC
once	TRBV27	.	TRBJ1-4	CASRTGWSTNEKLFF	TGTGCCAGCAGGACAGGCTGGTCAACTAATGAAAAACTGTTTTTT
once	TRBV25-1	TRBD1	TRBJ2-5	CASSKQGGQETQYF	TGTGCCAGCAGTAAACAGGGGGGTCAAGAGACCCAGTACTTC
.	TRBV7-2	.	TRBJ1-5	CASSLYPAVSNQPQHF	TGTGCCAGCAGCTTATATCCAGCTGTTAGCAATCAGCCCCAGCATTTT
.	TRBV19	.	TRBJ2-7	CASSPGSKGAYEQYF	TGTGCCAGTAGTCCCGGATCAAAAGGCGCCTACGAGCAGTACTTC
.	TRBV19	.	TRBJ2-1	CASSIEVIAYVNNEQFF	TGTGCCAGTAGTATAGAAGTCATAGCATATGTCAACAATGAGCAGTTCTTC
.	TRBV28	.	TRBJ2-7	CASRYSGGNSYEQYF	TGTGCCAGCAGGTACAGTGGCGGGAACTCCTACGAGCAGTACTTC
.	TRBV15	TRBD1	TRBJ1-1	CATSRGQGLTSEAFF	TGTGCCACCAGCAGAGGACAGGGTTTAACCTCTGAAGCTTTCTTT